These 3 T cell receptor beta chains were sequenced from one sample in a study of CXCR3-negative and CXCR3-positive naive CD8 T cells. Libraries of TRB cDNA were made by 5' RACE and carried UMIs. TCRdb processed the 5' RACE reads again and assigns one entry to each CDR3 protein, with no DNA. The table lists some 130,000 distinct CDR3 sequences, with less than 0.55% in the top ten. Sample: naive CXCR3- CD8+ T cells from blood. Subset specified: CD45RO-CCR7+CD27+CD95- naive CD8+ T cells lacking CXCR3 (TNR3-). These receptor sequences come from a human donor in good health. Some clones in this sample may be carry-over from other donors' samples.

The V gene is TRBV5-1, the J gene TRBJ2-7; there is no DNA to check the TCRdb D call of TRBD1. Germline V gene sequence: CDR1 SGHRS, CDR2 YFSETQ. This CDR3 is 16 amino acids long. CDR3 sequence: CASSLDPGQGGYEQYF.

The CDR3 sequence is CASSPTSGDYEQYF. The V and J genes are TRBV12-3 or TRBV12-4 and TRBJ2-7; TCRdb selects TRBD2, and the lack of DNA leaves this call unchecked. The CDR3 sequence is 14 residues long.

The V call is TRBV27, the J call TRBJ2-2. The germline V gene has CDR1 MNHEY and CDR2 SMNVEV (reference sequence). The CDR3 is 12 amino acids. CDR3 loop: CASSLIGGELFF.